These 24 T cell receptor beta chains share one sample of origin, sequenced in a study of blood T cell repertoires in COVID-19. Using immunoSEQ multiplex PCR, the repertoire was profiled, and TCRdb retains in-frame clones only, with some absent. The sample holds hundreds of thousands of clones, more than 85% seen once. The sample consisted of peripheral blood. The receptors come from a human donor in a cohort sampled during active COVID-19.

J is TRBJ2-1 and V is TRBV29-1; 12 bases line up with TRBD2. CDR1 and CDR2 (germline): SQVTM, ANQGSEA. The ends lost 6 bases at V and 2 bases at J; junction bases unmatched: 11. CDR3 length: 17 amino acids. In nucleotides, the CDR3 is TGCAGCGTGGGAGAGGGGACTAGCGGGTTCGCCTACAATGAGCAGTTCTTC. Its translation is CSVGEGTSGFAYNEQFF.

The genes are TRBV3-1 (or the pseudogene TRBV3-2) and TRBJ2-3; TRBD2 aligns across 9 bases. The trim removed 1 base at V and 2 bases at J, leaving 7 bases unmatched. The CDR3 loop spans 17 amino acids. Germline V lookup: CDR1 LGHDT, CDR2 YNNKEL (reference sequence). This CDR3 is CASSQGRVAGATDTQYF. The DNA of the CDR3 is TGTGCCAGCAGCCAAGGGAGGGTAGCGGGAGCCACAGATACGCAGTATTTT.

Here the CDR3 reads CASRNPGLAGGRETQYF. For the CDR3, the DNA is TGTGCCAGCAGGAACCCGGGACTAGCGGGGGGGCGGGAGACCCAGTACTTC. The V and J genes are TRBV21-1 and TRBJ2-5; the table assigns TRBD2, which was not confirmed against the DNA. TRBV21-1 is assigned pseudogene status. CDR3 length: 17 amino acids.

The chain employs TRBV28 and TRBJ1-1; D perhaps matches TRBD1 (6 bases). The V and J ends lost 5 bases and 6 bases respectively, with 19 bases between them. Germline lookup yields CDR1 MDHEN and CDR2 SYDVKM. The CDR3 spans 15 residues. Here the CDR3 DNA reads TGTGCCAGCAGTCTCATAAGGGGGAGCAGAGCTGAAGCTTTCTTT. This encodes CASSLIRGSRAEAFF.

The chain has TRBV30 and TRBJ1-1, with D maybe TRBD1 (6 bases). V lost 6 bases to trimming and J lost 7 bases, with 15 bases between them. The CDR3 has 12 residues. The V gene's germline CDR1 is GTSNPN and CDR2 SVGIG (reference sequence). The CDR3 loop is CACRRGGGEAFF. The CDR3 region has the DNA TGTGCCTGCCGTAGAGGGGGTGGTGAAGCTTTCTTT.

The chain joins TRBV6-4 to TRBJ1-3, with 8 bases fitting TRBD1. CDR3 length: 21 residues. With V trimmed by 1 base and J by 0 bases, 17 bases remained unmatched. Germline V gives CDR1 MRHNA, CDR2 SNTAGT. The DNA for the CDR3 is TGTGCCAGCAGTGACTGGCCTGGGACAGGCAACCCTCGGGACTCTGGAAACACCATATATTTT. It specifies CASSDWPGTGNPRDSGNTIYF.

The chain has TRBV6-5 and TRBJ2-7; TRBD1 matches 8 bases. The germline CDR1 and CDR2 sequences are MNHEY and SVGAGI. The CDR3 consists of 15 residues. Losses at the gene ends were 6 bases for V and 1 base for J; bases not matched to a gene: 8. The CDR3 DNA sequence: TGTGCCAGCAGCCAGGACCGGGACAGGTCCTACGAGCAGTACTTC. Translating gives CASSQDRDRSYEQYF.

J is TRBJ2-7 and V is TRBV4-1; D perhaps matches TRBD2 (5 bases). CDR3 length equals 15 residues. Trimming removed 0 bases from V and 2 bases from J, with 11 bases in between. Germline V gene lookup returns CDR1 MGHRA and CDR2 YSYEKL. CDR3 residues: CASSQDTSVPYEQYF. In DNA, the CDR3 is TGCGCCAGCAGCCAAGACACTAGTGTCCCCTACGAGCAGTACTTC.

The CDR3 protein is CASSMAQSYGYTF. In DNA, the CDR3 is TGTGCCAGTAGTATGGCCCAATCCTATGGCTACACCTTC. V usage is TRBV19 and J usage is TRBJ1-2; no firm D call. Trimming shortened V by 3 bases and J by 4 bases, and 9 bases separated the two germline ends. CDR1 and CDR2 from the germline V gene are LNHDA and SQIVND (reference sequence). This CDR3 is 13 amino acids long.

V is TRBV11-2 and J is TRBJ2-1, with 10 bases that match TRBD2. Germline CDR1 is SGHAT and CDR2 is FQNNGV. V lost 5 bases and J lost 2; bases outside the gene matches: 9. The CDR3 length is 17 residues. The CDR3 DNA sequence: TGTGCCAGCAGCCCAATTAGCGGGAGGCGACCCTACAATGAGCAGTTCTTC. Encoded protein: CASSPISGRRPYNEQFF.

On this clone itself: An end of the junction differs from the germline gene, which may be a read error. The chain carries TRBV28 and TRBJ2-1; D is undetermined. The CDR3 is made up of 12 amino acids. Looked up from germline, CDR1 is MDHEN and CDR2 is SYDVKM. The CDR3 nucleotides read TGTGCCAGCAGTTTTCTATCCAGTGAGGAGTTCTTC. Translating gives CASSFLSSEEFF.

The V and J genes are TRBV24-1 and TRBJ2-5; 10 nucleotides agree with TRBD1. The CDR3 spans 17 residues. V was clipped by 0 bases and J by 2 bases; unmatched bases: 5. Germline V lookup: CDR1 KGHDR, CDR2 SFDVKD. CDR3 amino acids: CATSDLRGTGEQETQYF. The CDR3 nucleotides are TGTGCCACCAGTGATTTGCGTGGGACAGGGGAACAAGAGACCCAGTACTTC.

This rearrangement joins TRBV6-5 to TRBJ2-5; possibly TRBD1 for D (6 bases). Trimming removed 1 base from V and 2 bases from J, with 11 bases in between. CDR3 length equals 15 residues. Germline-derived CDR1 and CDR2 are MNHEY and SVGAGI. The CDR3 nucleotides are TGTGCCAGCAGTTACTACGGACAGCTTCAAGAGACCCAGTACTTC. Protein: CASSYYGQLQETQYF.

The rearrangement uses TRBV30 and TRBJ2-1; 7 bases agree with TRBD1. The CDR3 is made up of 14 amino acids. V lost 5 bases and J lost 6; bases outside the gene matches: 10. Germline CDR1 reads GTSNPN; CDR2 reads SVGIG (reference sequence). The CDR3 here is CAWATGEPGNEQFF. CDR3 DNA: TGTGCCTGGGCCACAGGGGAACCCGGCAATGAGCAGTTCTTC.

The chain has TRBV27 and TRBJ1-6; 8 nucleotides agree with TRBD1. Trimming at V came to 6 bases and at J to 8 bases, leaving 3 bases not matched to a gene. The CDR3 totals 13 residues. Germline lookup yields CDR1 MNHEY and CDR2 SMNVEV (reference sequence). CDR3 region: CASRTGVYSPLHF. Written as DNA, the CDR3 is TGTGCCAGCAGGACAGGGGTATATTCACCCCTCCACTTT.

This rearrangement joins TRBV19 to TRBJ1-5; D is uncertain. Germline lookup yields CDR1 LNHDA and CDR2 SQIVND (reference sequence). The germline V and J ends were trimmed by 6 bases and 0 bases, with 9 bases remaining between them. The CDR3 is made up of 14 amino acids. The CDR3 loop is CASRFGDSNQPQHF. The CDR3 region has the DNA TGTGCCAGTAGATTCGGGGATAGCAATCAGCCCCAGCATTTT.

The V call is TRBV28, the J call TRBJ2-5; weak D call: TRBD1 (6 bases). The CDR3 is 15 residues long. Germline values: CDR1 MDHEN, CDR2 SYDVKM. The V end was cut by 5 bases, the J end by 2 bases, with 15 bases between. The CDR3 region has the DNA TGTGCCAGCAGTAGAGCCCCGGGGACACAAGAGACCCAGTACTTC. Translated, it gives CASSRAPGTQETQYF.

The genes are TRBV9 and TRBJ2-3, with a possible D match to TRBD2 (5 bases). Germline-derived CDR1 and CDR2 are SGDLS and YYNGEE. CDR3 size: 16 residues. The germline V and J ends were trimmed by 0 bases and 3 bases, with 14 bases remaining between them. Written as DNA, the CDR3 is TGTGCCAGCAGCGTAGGAACTGGACTCGGGACAGATACGCAGTATTTT. Its translation is CASSVGTGLGTDTQYF.

The chain uses TRBV5-4 and TRBJ2-2, with D perhaps TRBD2 (7 bases). CDR1 and CDR2 (germline): SGHNT, YYREEE (reference sequence). The CDR3 covers 16 residues. The V end lost 4 bases, the J end lost 2 bases, and 15 bases lay between the germline ends. DNA for the CDR3: TGTGCCAGCAGCCCTGGTGGGGGGGCTAACACCGGGGAGCTGTTTTTT. Amino acid sequence: CASSPGGGANTGELFF.

The rearrangement links TRBV5-1 to TRBJ2-1; D may be TRBD2 (5 bases). The CDR3 spans 13 residues. Trimming shortened V by 0 bases and J by 6 bases, and 7 bases separated the two germline ends. CDR1 is SGHRS, CDR2 YFSETQ, per germline. The CDR3 spells CASSLGTPNEQFF. The CDR3 DNA reads as TGCGCCAGCAGCTTGGGGACTCCCAATGAGCAGTTCTTC.

The genes are TRBV5-6 and TRBJ2-7; D is perhaps TRBD2 (5 bases). The CDR3 covers 13 residues. The V end lost 0 bases, the J end lost 6 bases, and 10 bases lay between the germline ends. Germline CDR1 is SGHDT and CDR2 is YYEEEE. In DNA, the CDR3 is TGTGCCAGCAGCTTGGAGGCCCGGGGCGAGCAGTACTTC. Protein sequence: CASSLEARGEQYF.

This chain uses TRBV28 with TRBJ1-1; no reliable D call. The CDR3 sequence is 13 residues long. The V gene's germline CDR1 is MDHEN and CDR2 SYDVKM. Trimming left V 7 bases short and J 0 bases short, with 9 bases between. The CDR3 sequence: CASKPGLNTEAFF. The CDR3 bases are TGTGCCAGCAAACCAGGTCTGAACACTGAAGCTTTCTTT.

The chain uses TRBV2 and TRBJ2-3; 11 nucleotides match TRBD2. This CDR3 comprises 15 residues. The germline gives CDR1 SNHLY, CDR2 FYNNEI. J was trimmed by 3 bases and V by 6 bases; bases with no gene match: 5. Written as DNA, the CDR3 is TGTGCCAGCAGGGGGGGACTAGCGGCGACAGATACGCAGTATTTT. The encoded protein is CASRGGLAATDTQYF. The whole variable domain, filled in from reference TRBV2 and TRBJ2-3, reads EPEVTQTPSHQVTQMGQEVILRCVPISNHLYFYWYRQILGQKVEFLVSFYNNEISEKSEIFDDQFSVERPDGSNFTLKIRSTKLEDSAMYFCASRGGLAATDTQYFGPGTRLTVL.

V is TRBV2 and J is TRBJ2-5; 10 bases align to TRBD2. Germline-derived CDR1 and CDR2 are SNHLY and FYNNEI. Unmatched junction bases numbered 8, after V lost 2 bases and J lost 5 bases. This CDR3 spans 16 amino acids. Here the CDR3 DNA reads TGTGCCAGCAGTGAACTAAGCGGGGGGGCCTTGGAGACCCAGTACTTC. It codes for CASSELSGGALETQYF.